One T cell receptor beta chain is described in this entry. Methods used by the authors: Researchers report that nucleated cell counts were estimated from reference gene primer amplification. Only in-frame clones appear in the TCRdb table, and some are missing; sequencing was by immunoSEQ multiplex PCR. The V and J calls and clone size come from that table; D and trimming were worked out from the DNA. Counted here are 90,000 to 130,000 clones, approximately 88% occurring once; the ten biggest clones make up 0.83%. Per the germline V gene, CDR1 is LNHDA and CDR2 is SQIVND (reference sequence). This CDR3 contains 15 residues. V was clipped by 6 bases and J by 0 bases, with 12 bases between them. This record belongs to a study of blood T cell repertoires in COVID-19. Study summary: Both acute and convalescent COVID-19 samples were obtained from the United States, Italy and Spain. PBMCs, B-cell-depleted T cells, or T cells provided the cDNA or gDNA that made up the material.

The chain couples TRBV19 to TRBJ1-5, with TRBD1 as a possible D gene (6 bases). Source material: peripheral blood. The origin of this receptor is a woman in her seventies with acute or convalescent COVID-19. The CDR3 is CASSVDSYSNQPQHF. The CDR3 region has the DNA TGTGCCAGTAGCGTGGACAGCTATAGCAATCAGCCCCAGCATTTT.